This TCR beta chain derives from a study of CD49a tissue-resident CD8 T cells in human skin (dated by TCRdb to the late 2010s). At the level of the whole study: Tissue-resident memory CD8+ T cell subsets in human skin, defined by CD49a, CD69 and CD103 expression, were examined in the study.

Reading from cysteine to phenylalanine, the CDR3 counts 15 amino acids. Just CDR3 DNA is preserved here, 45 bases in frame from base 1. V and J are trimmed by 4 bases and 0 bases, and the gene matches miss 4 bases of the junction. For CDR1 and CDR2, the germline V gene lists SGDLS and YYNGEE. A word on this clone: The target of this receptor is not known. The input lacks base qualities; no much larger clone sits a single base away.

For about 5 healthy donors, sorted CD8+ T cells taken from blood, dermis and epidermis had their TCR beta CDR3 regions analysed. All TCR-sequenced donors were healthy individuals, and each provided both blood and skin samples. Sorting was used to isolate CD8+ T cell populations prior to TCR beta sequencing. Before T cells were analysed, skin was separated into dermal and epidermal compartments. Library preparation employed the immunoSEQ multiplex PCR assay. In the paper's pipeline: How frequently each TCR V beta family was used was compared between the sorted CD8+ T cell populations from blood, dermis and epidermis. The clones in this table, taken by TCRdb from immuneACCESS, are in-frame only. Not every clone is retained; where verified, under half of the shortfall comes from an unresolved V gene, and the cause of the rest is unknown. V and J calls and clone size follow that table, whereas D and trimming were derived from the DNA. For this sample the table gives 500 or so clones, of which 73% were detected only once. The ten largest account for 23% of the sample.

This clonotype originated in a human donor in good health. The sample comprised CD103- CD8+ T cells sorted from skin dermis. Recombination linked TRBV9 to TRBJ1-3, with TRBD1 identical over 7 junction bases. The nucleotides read TGTGCCAGCAGCCTAGGACAGGTCTCTGGAAACACCATATATTTT. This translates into CASSLGQVSGNTIYF.